This entry describes one T cell receptor beta chain. The source of the sample is a study of blood T cell repertoires in COVID-19. In the study overall: From the United States, Italy and Spain came samples of acute and convalescent COVID-19.

In the study's own analysis: Estimation of nucleated cell counts relied on the amplification of reference gene primers. The repertoire was sequenced with immunoSEQ multiplex PCR; TCRdb's copy has only in-frame clones and lacks some. The DNA was the basis for D and trimming; V, J and clone size are from that table. Among 100,000 to 150,000 clones listed, around 87% were seen once. Germline CDR1 reads MNHEY; CDR2 reads SVGEGT. Deletions cut 0 bases from V and 1 base from J, with 11 bases between. This CDR3 comprises 16 residues. Material for sequencing was peripheral blood. The rearrangement joins TRBV6-2 or TRBV6-3 to TRBJ2-3, with TRBD2 as a possible D gene (5 bases). The clonotype was recovered from a woman aged 60-70 years with acute or convalescent COVID-19. The chain's CDR3 is CASSYSRTGGTDTQYF. In nucleotides, the CDR3 is TGTGCCAGCAGTTACTCGAGGACTGGGGGCACAGATACGCAGTATTTT.